This T cell receptor beta chain comes out of a study of human T cells and chemical hapten exposure. TCRdb reprocessed the RACE reads with MiXCR, giving one entry per CDR3 protein. The table includes 300,000 to 400,000 distinct CDR3 sequences, about 5.1% detected once. Time point reported: pre-sensitization, week 0. Treatment in this sample: therapeutic diphenylcyclopropenone sensitization with weekly scalp DPC. This clonotype has a count of ten or more. The sequence was obtained from a woman aged 45-65 years with alopecia areata. Some clones in this sample may be carry-over from other donors' samples. The material sequenced was whole blood, taken in connection with sensitization to the hapten diphenylcyclopropenone (DPC).

CDR3 loop: CASSTAKGGTGELFF. The CDR3 DNA sequence: TGTGCCAGCAGCACCGCGAAGGGGGGGACCGGGGAGCTGTTTTTT. The chain is built from TRBV5-4 and TRBJ2-2, with a tentative D call TRBD2 (7 bases). This CDR3 is 15 amino acids long. CDR1 is SGHNT and CDR2 is YYREEE in the germline V gene (reference sequence). Trimming pared 4 bases from V and 5 bases from J, leaving 15 bases between.